These T cell receptor beta chains were read from a single sample in a study of CD8+ T cells in alopecia areata. Repertoires were generated with immunoSEQ multiplex PCR, while TCRdb's copy carries only in-frame clones and drops some. This repertoire shows more than 95,000 clones, 86% found once; its top ten account for 11%. Sequencing used CD8+ T cells sorted from blood, obtained between weeks 30 and 35, from a patient treated with tofacitinib. These receptors were collected from a human donor with alopecia areata. Each CDR3 is given with its conserved first and last residue. A D gene is named only where the DNA matches it firmly. Clone size appears in some rows only: once, few, many, or a class for an expanded clone.

size	D	V	J	DNA	CDR3
-	-	TRBV9	TRBJ2-3	TGTGCCAGCAGCGCCCACAGTTCTGAGGCAGATACGCAGTATTTT	CASSAHSSEADTQYF
-	-	TRBV5-1	TRBJ2-1	TGCGCCAGCACCCTGGACAGCTACAATGAGCAGTTCTTC	CASTLDSYNEQFF
-	-	TRBV7-2	TRBJ2-7	TGTGCCAGCAGCCTCGGGGAGGAGGGGACCTACGAGCAGTACTTC	CASSLGEEGTYEQYF
once	TRBD1	TRBV6-5	TRBJ2-7	TGTGCCAGCAGTTACGGGCAGGGGGCCTACGAGCAGTACTTC	CASSYGQGAYEQYF
-	TRBD1	TRBV2	TRBJ1-1	TGTGCCAGCAGGGCCCCGACAGGGGAAACTTTCTTT	CASRAPTGETFF
-	TRBD1	TRBV28	TRBJ2-7	TGTGCCAGCAAGACGGGACAGGCCTCCTACGAGCAGTACTTC	CASKTGQASYEQYF
-	-	TRBV29-1	TRBJ2-3	TGCAGCGTTGTAACCGGGGGACTCACAGATACGCAGTATTTT	CSVVTGGLTDTQYF
-	TRBD1	TRBV2	TRBJ2-7	TGTGCCAGCAGTGGGGACAGCTCCTACGAGCAGTACTTC	CASSGDSSYEQYF
-	TRBD1	TRBV29-1	TRBJ1-1	TGCAGCGTTCACAAGGGACAGGCCCCTGGCGCTTTCTTT	CSVHKGQAPGAFF
-	-	TRBV10-3	TRBJ1-1	TGTGCCATCAGCAGAACAGGAGGGACTGAAGCTTTCTTT	CAISRTGGTEAFF
-	-	TRBV30	TRBJ1-1	TGTGCCTGGAGTGTAACCGGGGGGGAGGCTTTCTTT	CAWSVTGGEAFF
-	TRBD1	TRBV29-1	TRBJ1-1	TGCAGCGTTGAGACAGGGGAGGCTACTGAAGCTTTCTTT	CSVETGEATEAFF
-	TRBD1	TRBV6-6	TRBJ1-1	TGTGCCAGCAGTATAACAGGGGTGACTGAAGCTTTCTTT	CASSITGVTEAFF
-	-	TRBV11-2	TRBJ2-1	TGTGCCAGCAGCTTTTATGACAGATGGGATATTCTTGCTGATGAGCAGTTCTTC	CASSFYDRWDILADEQFF